The 14 T cell receptor beta chains reported below all come from one sample, sequenced in a study of cytomegalovirus exposure and HLA in healthy donors. Primers included in the PCR were 60 Vbeta and 13 Jbeta primers. The repertoire was sequenced with immunoSEQ multiplex PCR; TCRdb's copy has only in-frame clones and lacks some. The sample gives about 200,000 clones, about nine tenths of which show up once; around 1% is in the top ten. Source material: PBMCs. Receptors originate from a boy between 2 and 15 years old in good health and CMV-seronegative.

In its sample, this clone was seen once. The rearrangement joins TRBV6-1 to TRBJ2-1; 7 bases agree with TRBD2. The CDR3 is made up of 14 amino acids. Germline V gene sequence: CDR1 MNHNS, CDR2 SASEGT. The V and J ends lost 5 bases and 9 bases, in that order; junction bases with no gene match: 10. This CDR3 reads CASSRLARDGEQFF. The CDR3 nucleotides read TGTGCCAGCAGTAGACTAGCTCGGGATGGTGAGCAGTTCTTC.

Concerning this clone: The junction differs from germline at one of its ends, possibly a read error. The chain couples TRBV6-1 to TRBJ1-5; the match to TRBD1 covers 7 bases. The CDR3 runs to 15 residues. Germline assignment: CDR1 MNHNS and CDR2 SASEGT. DNA for the CDR3: TGTGCCAGCAGCCCCTACGCAGGGGGAAATCGGCCCCAGCATTTT. It encodes CASSPYAGGNRPQHF.

This chain connects TRBV5-1 to TRBJ2-3, with unresolved D. Trimming took off 0 bases at V and 0 bases at J, with 2 bases between the two ends. The V gene's germline CDR1 is SGHRS and CDR2 YFSETQ. This CDR3 has 13 amino acids. CDR3 residues: CASSLASTDTQYF. In nucleotides, the CDR3 is TGCGCCAGCAGCTTGGCGAGCACAGATACGCAGTATTTT.

The chain employs TRBV7-2 and TRBJ2-1; TRBD2 aligns across 7 bases. The germline V gene has CDR1 SGHTA and CDR2 FQGNSA. The CDR3 covers 15 residues. Trimming cost V 5 bases and J 3 bases; bases outside gene matches: 7. CDR3 DNA sequence: TGTGCCAGCAGCCCCGGGCTAGCGGTCTACAATGAGCAGTTCTTC. Residues: CASSPGLAVYNEQFF.

The chain couples TRBV2 to TRBJ1-1; the D gene is possibly TRBD1 (5 bases). This CDR3 has 13 residues. In germline, CDR1 is SNHLY, CDR2 FYNNEI. V lost 3 bases, J lost 2 bases, and 7 bases lay in between. The CDR3 here is CASSDDSNTEAFF. DNA for the CDR3: TGTGCCAGCAGTGATGACAGTAACACTGAAGCTTTCTTT.

The V gene is TRBV18, the J gene TRBJ1-2; possibly TRBD1 for D (5 bases). The CDR3 is made up of 14 amino acids. V lost 1 base and J lost 2, with 8 bases in between. Germline lookup yields CDR1 KGHSH and CDR2 LQKENI. CDR3 region: CASSPQAGNYGYTF. DNA for the CDR3: TGTGCCAGCTCACCACAGGCAGGGAACTATGGCTACACCTTC. Full variable domain (rest looked up from reference TRBV18 and TRBJ1-2): NAGVMQNPRHLVRRRGQEARLRCSPMKGHSHVYWYRQLPEEGLKFMVYLQKENIIDESGMPKERFSAEFPKEGPSILRIQQVVRGDSAAYFCASSPQAGNYGYTFGSGTRLTVV.

V usage is TRBV6-4 and J usage is TRBJ2-1, with TRBD1 as a possible D gene (6 bases). Germline-derived CDR1 and CDR2 are MRHNA and SNTAGT. Trimming took off 4 bases at V and 3 bases at J, with 10 bases between the two ends. This CDR3 is 14 amino acids long. As DNA, the CDR3 is TGTGCCAGCAGTGGGCGGACAGTCTACAATGAGCAGTTCTTC. As protein: CASSGRTVYNEQFF.

V gene TRBV5-1 combines with J gene TRBJ1-1; 10 nucleotides align to TRBD1. Germline CDR1 is SGHRS and CDR2 is YFSETQ. V shed 4 bases, J shed 5 bases, and the junction held 8 bases outside the gene matches. The CDR3 is 15 amino acids. The CDR3 DNA is TGCGCCAGCAGCCTTGGACAGGGGGGTCGTACTGAAGCTTTCTTT. Protein sequence: CASSLGQGGRTEAFF.

V and J are TRBV10-3 and TRBJ2-3; D possibly corresponds to TRBD2 (6 bases). The length of the CDR3 is 12 residues. Per germline, CDR1 ENHRY and CDR2 SYGVKD. Trimming pared 10 bases from V and 2 bases from J, leaving 10 bases between. CDR3 coding DNA: TGTGCCACGCGCGGGACCACAGATACGCAGTATTTT. Translation: CATRGTTDTQYF.

The V call is TRBV5-4, the J call TRBJ2-1, with 7 nucleotides matching TRBD2. Trimming removed 5 bases from V and 1 base from J; junction bases left unmatched: 6. The CDR3 runs 15 residues. CDR1 is SGHNT and CDR2 is YYREEE in the germline V gene (reference sequence). Here the CDR3 DNA reads TGTGCCAGCAGGCGCCCTAGCGGATCCTACAATGAGCAGTTCTTC. It codes for CASRRPSGSYNEQFF.

The CDR3 reads CSVSRGRTYEQYF. DNA for the CDR3: TGCAGCGTTAGCAGGGGGCGCACATACGAGCAGTACTTC. J is TRBJ2-7 and V is TRBV29-1; TRBD1 aligns across 8 bases. Germline values: CDR1 SQVTM, CDR2 ANQGSEA. V dropped 5 bases and J dropped 4; count of bases not matched to a gene: 7. The CDR3 is 13 amino acids.

The rearrangement joins TRBV30 to TRBJ2-5; the match to TRBD1 covers 10 bases. Near its end, the DNA agrees better with TRBJ2-7, so the J call may be wrong. In germline, CDR1 is GTSNPN, CDR2 SVGIG (reference sequence). The CDR3 is 14 residues long. The CDR3 loop is CAWSVAGQGYEQYF. For the CDR3, the DNA is TGTGCCTGGAGTGTAGCGGGACAGGGGTACGAGCAGTACTTC.

The chain employs TRBV6-5 and TRBJ1-1; unclear D gene. Germline CDR1 is MNHEY and CDR2 is SVGAGI. Trimming removed 5 bases from V and 6 bases from J, with 13 bases in between. The CDR3 sequence is 13 residues long. CDR3 DNA sequence: TGTGCCAGCAGTGAGCTAGATAACCCTGAAGCTTTCTTT. Amino acid sequence: CASSELDNPEAFF.

The J gene is TRBJ2-3, the V gene TRBV11-1, with D maybe TRBD2 (5 bases). The germline V and J ends were trimmed by 0 bases and 2 bases, with 12 bases remaining between them. Germline V gene data show CDR1 as SGHAT and CDR2 as FQDESV (reference sequence). This CDR3 spans 16 amino acids. The CDR3 coding sequence is TGTGCCAGCAGCTTAGCGCAAACAGCGGTCACAGATACGCAGTATTTT. Amino acids: CASSLAQTAVTDTQYF.